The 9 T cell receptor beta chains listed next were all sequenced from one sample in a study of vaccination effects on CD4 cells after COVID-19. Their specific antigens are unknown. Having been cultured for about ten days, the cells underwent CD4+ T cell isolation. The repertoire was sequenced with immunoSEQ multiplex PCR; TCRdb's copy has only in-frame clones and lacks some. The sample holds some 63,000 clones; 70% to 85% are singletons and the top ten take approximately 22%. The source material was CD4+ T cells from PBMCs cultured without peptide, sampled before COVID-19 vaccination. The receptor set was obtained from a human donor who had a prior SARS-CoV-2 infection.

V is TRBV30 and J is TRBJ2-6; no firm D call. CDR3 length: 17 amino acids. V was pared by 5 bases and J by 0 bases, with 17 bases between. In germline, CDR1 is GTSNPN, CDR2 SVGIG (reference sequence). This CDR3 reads CAWGWGGSYSGANVLTF. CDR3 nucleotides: TGTGCCTGGGGGTGGGGTGGCAGCTACTCTGGGGCCAACGTCCTGACTTTC.

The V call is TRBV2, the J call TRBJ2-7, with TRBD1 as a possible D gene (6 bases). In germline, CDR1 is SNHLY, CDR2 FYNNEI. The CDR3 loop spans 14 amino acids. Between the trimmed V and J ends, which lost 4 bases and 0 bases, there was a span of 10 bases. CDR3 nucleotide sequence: TGTGCCAGCAGTGGACAGGTCCGCTCCTACGAGCAGTACTTC. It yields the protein CASSGQVRSYEQYF.

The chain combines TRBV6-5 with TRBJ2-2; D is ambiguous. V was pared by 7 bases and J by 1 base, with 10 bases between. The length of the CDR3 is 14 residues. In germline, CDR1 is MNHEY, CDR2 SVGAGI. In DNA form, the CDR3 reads TGTGCCAGCAATTGGGGATTGAACACCGGGGAGCTGTTTTTT. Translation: CASNWGLNTGELFF.

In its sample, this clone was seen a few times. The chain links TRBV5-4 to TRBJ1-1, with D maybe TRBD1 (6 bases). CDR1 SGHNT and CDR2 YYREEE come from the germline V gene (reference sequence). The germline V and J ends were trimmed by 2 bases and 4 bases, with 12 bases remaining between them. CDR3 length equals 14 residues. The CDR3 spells CASSFFGGGTEAFF. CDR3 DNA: TGTGCCAGCAGCTTCTTTGGGGGCGGCACTGAAGCTTTCTTT. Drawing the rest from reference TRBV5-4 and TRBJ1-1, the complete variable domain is ETGVTQSPTHLIKTRGQQVTLRCSSQSGHNTVSWYQQALGQGPQFIFQYYREEENGRGNFPPRFSGLQFPNYSSELNVNALELDDSALYLCASSFFGGGTEAFFGQGTRLTVV.

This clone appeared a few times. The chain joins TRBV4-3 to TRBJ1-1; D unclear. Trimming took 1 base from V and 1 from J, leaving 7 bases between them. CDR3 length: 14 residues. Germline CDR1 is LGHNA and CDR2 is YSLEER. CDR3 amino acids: CASSQAPQNTEAFF. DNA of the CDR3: TGCGCCAGCAGCCAAGCCCCACAGAACACTGAAGCTTTCTTT.

The CDR3 here is CATGQGPGNTEAFF. The CDR3 DNA is TGTGCCACCGGACAGGGTCCGGGGAACACTGAAGCTTTCTTT. This sequence joins TRBV6-5 and TRBJ1-1, with 8 bases lining up with TRBD1. Trimming removed 10 bases from V and 1 base from J; junction bases left unmatched: 8. The CDR3 runs to 14 residues. Germline V gene lookup returns CDR1 MNHEY and CDR2 SVGAGI.

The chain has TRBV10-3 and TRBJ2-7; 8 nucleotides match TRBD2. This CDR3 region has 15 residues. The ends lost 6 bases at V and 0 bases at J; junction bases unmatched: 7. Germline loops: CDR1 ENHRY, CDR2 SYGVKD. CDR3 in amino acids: CAIRGLAGGSYEQYF. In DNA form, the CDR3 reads TGTGCCATCAGGGGACTCGCGGGGGGCTCCTACGAGCAGTACTTC.

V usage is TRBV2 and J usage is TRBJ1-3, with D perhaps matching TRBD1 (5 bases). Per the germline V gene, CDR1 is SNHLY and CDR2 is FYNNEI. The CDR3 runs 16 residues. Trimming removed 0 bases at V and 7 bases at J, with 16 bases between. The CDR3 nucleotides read TGTGCCAGCAGTGAAGCGACCGGGACTGGGCAGAACACCATATATTTT. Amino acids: CASSEATGTGQNTIYF.

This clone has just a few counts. CDR3 sequence reads: CSTLWGNYGYTF. CDR3 nucleotides: TGCAGCACCCTGTGGGGGAACTATGGCTACACCTTC. The chain combines TRBV29-1 with TRBJ1-2; possible D gene TRBD1, 5 bases. The CDR3 contains 12 residues. Per germline, CDR1 SQVTM and CDR2 ANQGSEA. The ends were cut back, 8 bases at V and 2 bases at J, with 12 bases in the middle.